This T cell receptor (beta chain) was documented in a study of shared clonotypes between healthy human individuals. Study context: Per donor, three plates held CD4 naive cells, three held CD4 memory, two held CD8 naive and one held CD8 memory.

Study observations and caveats: What rarefaction showed was incomplete sorted-subset sequencing despite large depth.

Negatively enriched CD4+ T cells were divided by CD45RA into naive and memory. The CDR3 length is 16 residues. Germline CDR1 MNHEY, CDR2 SMNVEV (reference sequence). Trimming took 2 bases from V and 8 from J, leaving 21 bases between them. Original methodology: ImmunoSEQ gave junction-only sequences without quality scores, so filtering differed. The assay was immunoSEQ multiplex PCR, and TCRdb's table has in-frame clones only and misses some. D and trimming come from the DNA, and the V and J calls and clone size come from that table. Among roughly 1,000,000 clones listed, 75% to 80% were seen once. As for this clone: The target antigen is unknown.

This chain links TRBV27 with TRBJ1-2, with D perhaps matching TRBD1 (5 bases). The sequence was collected from a man aged 18-30 years in good health. Some clones in this sample may be carry-over from other donors' samples. Sequenced material: memory CD4+ T cells from PBMCs. Subset indicated: CD45RA-negative fraction. DNA for the CDR3: TGTGCCAGCAGTTTAGGGCAGGGCTCGAAGCGGCGAGGCTACACCTTC. Translating it yields CASSLGQGSKRRGYTF.